Here is one T cell receptor beta chain with its context. The germline V and J ends were trimmed by 6 bases and 2 bases, with 10 bases remaining between them. This CDR3 has 14 amino acids. Germline V gene sequence: CDR1 MRHNA, CDR2 SNTAGT. The record originates from a study of blood T cell repertoires in COVID-19. Study-wide background: The samples span acute and convalescent COVID-19 from the United States, Italy and Spain.

TCRdb keeps only in-frame clones here, not all; method: immunoSEQ multiplex PCR. The data contain fewer than 130,000 clones, 87% of them seen just once; the ten biggest clones take up about 5%. This TCR was sampled from a human donor in a cohort sampled during active COVID-19. The sequenced sample consisted of peripheral blood. This chain uses TRBV6-4 with TRBJ2-2; D is unclear. The CDR3 protein is CASRAQTNTGELFF. Written as DNA, the CDR3 is TGTGCCAGCAGAGCCCAAACTAACACCGGGGAGCTGTTTTTT.